This passage covers 28 T cell receptor beta chains from one sample sequenced in a study of T cells in Graves' hyperthyroidism and ophthalmopathy. TCR beta CDR3 regions were amplified from RNA transcripts. The HTBI primer set drove a first-round RT-PCR of the TCR CDR3. TCRdb itself ran the multiplex PCR reads through MiXCR, one entry per CDR3 protein. The sample has under 650,000 distinct CDR3 sequences, 15% to 20% seen once. Sequencing used blood. Every receptor here comes from a woman younger than 45 with Graves' hyperthyroidism.

The genes are TRBV5-5 and TRBJ1-1; D uncertain. CDR1 and CDR2 (germline): SGHKS, YYEKEE (reference sequence). The V end lost 1 base, the J end lost 4 bases, and 8 bases lay between the germline ends. The CDR3 covers 13 residues. CDR3: CASSLTRSTEAFF. For the CDR3, the DNA is TGTGCCAGCAGCTTGACCCGGAGCACTGAAGCTTTCTTT.

The CDR3 nucleotides are TGTGCCAGCAGCGACTCACTAGCGGGTGGCTCTGGGGCCAACGTCCTGACTTTC. It specifies CASSDSLAGGSGANVLTF. The rearrangement joins TRBV3-1 to TRBJ2-6, with 9 bases fitting TRBD2. Germline lookup yields CDR1 LGHDT and CDR2 YNNKEL (reference sequence). J gave up 0 bases and V 5 bases, and 8 bases lay outside the gene matches. The length of the CDR3 is 18 residues.

The sample holds one count of this clonotype. The rearrangement joins TRBV24-1 to TRBJ2-7; D gene ambiguous. CDR1 and CDR2 from the germline V gene are KGHDR and SFDVKD. V was pared by 2 bases and J by 6 bases, with 10 bases between. The CDR3 is made up of 13 amino acids. The CDR3 is CATSDWNQREQYF. The DNA of the CDR3 is TGTGCCACCAGTGATTGGAACCAACGCGAGCAGTACTTC.

This clonotype has at least ten counts. The J gene is TRBJ1-2, the V gene TRBV6-2 or TRBV6-3; the D is unclear. CDR1 and CDR2 (germline): MNHEY, SVGEGT. V was clipped by 4 bases and J by 8 bases, with 11 bases between them. This CDR3 is built from 12 residues. CDR3 in amino acids: CASSSSFYGYTF. The CDR3 DNA is TGTGCCAGCAGTTCGTCTTTCTACGGCTACACCTTC.

This clonotype has more than one count but fewer than ten. The chain uses TRBV27 and TRBJ2-5, with D possibly TRBD2 on 6 matching bases. The CDR3 is 19 residues long. With 2 bases removed from V and 2 bases from J, the gap between germline ends came to 24 bases. The germline gives CDR1 MNHEY, CDR2 SMNVEV (reference sequence). The CDR3 loop reads CASSLGFINWGDPQETQYF. The DNA of the CDR3 is TGTGCCAGCAGTTTAGGTTTCATAAATTGGGGGGACCCTCAAGAGACCCAGTACTTC.

The chain joins TRBV20-1 to TRBJ2-7; the D call may be TRBD1 or TRBD2 (6 bases each). This CDR3 contains 17 residues. V was pared by 5 bases and J by 7 bases, with 30 bases between. Germline loops: CDR1 DFQATT, CDR2 SNEGSKA (reference sequence). The CDR3: CSAPPVGGGTHRLEQYF. The DNA of the CDR3 is TGCAGTGCTCCCCCGGTCGGAGGGGGGACCCACCGTCTTGAGCAGTACTTC.

The table lists this clonotype with a few counts. The V and J genes are TRBV7-8 and TRBJ2-2; D gene ambiguous. Trimming shortened V by 5 bases and J by 2 bases, and 12 bases separated the two germline ends. CDR3 size: 15 residues. Germline CDR1 and CDR2: SGHVS and FQNEAQ. CDR3 protein: CASSTVGGNTGELFF. As DNA, the CDR3 is TGTGCCAGCAGCACGGTCGGCGGCAACACCGGGGAGCTGTTTTTT.

This clonotype was seen at least ten times. The gene calls are TRBV20-1 and TRBJ2-1, with 11 bases fitting TRBD2. Germline CDR1 and CDR2: DFQATT and SNEGSKA (reference sequence). The ends lost 1 base at V and 7 bases at J; junction bases unmatched: 3. The CDR3 covers 14 residues. CDR3 coding DNA: TGCAGTGCTAGAGCTACTAGCGGGAGAAATGAGCAGTTCTTC. Its protein product is CSARATSGRNEQFF.

This clonotype was seen at least ten times. V gene TRBV3-1 combines with J gene TRBJ2-3; D gene unclear. Germline lookup yields CDR1 LGHDT and CDR2 YNNKEL (reference sequence). The V end was cut by 4 bases, the J end by 2 bases, with 10 bases between. The CDR3 length is 14 residues. In nucleotides, the CDR3 is TGTGCCAGCAGCCTCGAGACAACCACAGATACGCAGTATTTT. It specifies CASSLETTTDTQYF.

This clonotype was found many times. The rearrangement joins TRBV28 to TRBJ2-7; D not resolved. This CDR3 region has 12 residues. The V gene lost 4 bases and the J gene lost 3 bases, with 7 bases spanning the gap. Germline CDR1 and CDR2: MDHEN and SYDVKM. In DNA form, the CDR3 reads TGTGCCAGCAGTTATAAAATCTACGAGCAGTACTTC. It specifies CASSYKIYEQYF.

The chain recombines TRBV7-8 with TRBJ1-2, with D maybe TRBD1 (5 bases). The V end was cut by 1 base, the J end by 3 bases, with 6 bases between. Germline lookup yields CDR1 SGHVS and CDR2 FQNEAQ. The CDR3 is 13 residues long. The CDR3 reads CASSLGDDYGYTF. The CDR3 bases are TGTGCCAGCAGCTTAGGGGACGACTATGGCTACACCTTC.

At least ten counts were recorded for this clonotype. The V and J genes are TRBV30 and TRBJ2-1, with 7 bases lining up with TRBD1. J gave up 9 bases and V 0 bases, and 5 bases lay outside the gene matches. CDR3 length equals 13 residues. CDR1 is GTSNPN and CDR2 is SVGIG in the germline V gene (reference sequence). CDR3: CAWSVGAGGEQFF. The CDR3 DNA reads TGTGCCTGGAGTGTAGGGGCAGGGGGTGAGCAGTTCTTC.

This clonotype was observed many times. This rearrangement joins TRBV15 to TRBJ2-1; D is possibly TRBD1 (6 bases). This CDR3 has 17 residues. Deletions cut 3 bases from V and 2 bases from J, with 17 bases between. The germline V gene encodes CDR1 LNHNV and CDR2 YYDKDF (reference sequence). The CDR3 nucleotides read TGTGCCACCAGCAGCAGAATTGGGGGCGGAACCTACAATGAGCAGTTCTTC. It is translated as CATSSRIGGGTYNEQFF.

The table lists this clonotype with many counts. J is TRBJ2-7 and V is TRBV10-3; tentative D call: TRBD2 (6 bases). Germline V gene lookup returns CDR1 ENHRY and CDR2 SYGVKD. This CDR3 is built from 11 residues. The germline V and J ends were trimmed by 4 bases and 5 bases, with 6 bases remaining between them. The CDR3 sequence is CAISVADEQYF. CDR3 DNA sequence: TGTGCCATCAGTGTAGCGGACGAGCAGTACTTC.

This clonotype was found many times. V gene TRBV6-2 or TRBV6-3 combines with J gene TRBJ2-7; no clear D gene. The CDR3 covers 13 residues. Per the germline V gene, CDR1 is MNHEY and CDR2 is SVGEGT. Trimming took 0 bases from V and 3 from J, leaving 6 bases between them. For the CDR3, the DNA is TGTGCCAGCAGTTACTCGAGTCGCTACGAGCAGTACTTC. Protein product: CASSYSSRYEQYF.

There are many counts of this clonotype. CDR3 protein: CASSLILQEGLNTEAFF. The CDR3 nucleotides are TGTGCCAGCTCTCTTATCCTACAGGAAGGTTTGAACACTGAAGCTTTCTTT. The chain has TRBV11-3 and TRBJ1-1, with D possibly being TRBD1 (5 bases). Per the germline V gene, CDR1 is SGHNT and CDR2 is YENEEA. Trimming pared 8 bases from V and 0 bases from J, leaving 22 bases between. CDR3 length: 17 residues.

This clonotype was found a few times. CDR3 nucleotides: TGCGCCAGCAGCCAAGACTTTCCGGGAGCATCCTACGAGCAGTACTTC. Translated: CASSQDFPGASYEQYF. The rearrangement links TRBV4-1 to TRBJ2-7, with TRBD2 as a possible D gene (6 bases). Germline V gene sequence: CDR1 MGHRA, CDR2 YSYEKL. The CDR3 contains 16 residues. The V end lost 0 bases, the J end lost 1 base, and 13 bases lay between the germline ends.

This clonotype appeared many times. This sequence joins TRBV27 and TRBJ1-5, with D possibly matching TRBD1 (5 bases). Per germline, CDR1 MNHEY and CDR2 SMNVEV (reference sequence). The CDR3 has 15 amino acids. Trimming left V 6 bases short and J 5 bases short, with 17 bases between. CDR3 sequence reads: CASSLGGGGHQPQHF. CDR3 in DNA: TGTGCCAGCAGCCTGGGAGGTGGGGGTCATCAGCCCCAGCATTTT.

This clonotype occurred many times. The V and J genes are TRBV12-3 or TRBV12-4 and TRBJ1-5; possibly TRBD1 for D (5 bases). Trimming took 4 bases from V and 5 from J, leaving 9 bases between them. The CDR3 spans 13 residues. This CDR3 is CASSWGPYQPQHF. CDR3 nucleotides: TGTGCCAGCAGTTGGGGCCCTTATCAGCCCCAGCATTTT.

The chain recombines TRBV9 with TRBJ1-1, with 9 positions matching TRBD1. The CDR3 has 12 residues. V was pared by 3 bases and J by 8 bases, with 2 bases of the junction left unmatched. In germline, CDR1 is SGDLS, CDR2 YYNGEE. The CDR3 protein is CASSEDRGEAFF. The DNA of the CDR3 is TGTGCCAGCAGCGAAGACAGGGGGGAAGCTTTCTTT.

This clonotype was observed many times. This chain links TRBV11-1 with TRBJ2-1; 8 bases agree with TRBD1. Germline V gene data show CDR1 as SGHAT and CDR2 as FQDESV (reference sequence). The CDR3 has 14 amino acids. V shed 5 bases, J shed 3 bases, and the junction held 3 bases outside the gene matches. CDR3 in amino acids: CASSRGQGYNEQFF. The CDR3 DNA follows: TGTGCCAGCAGCCGAGGACAGGGCTACAATGAGCAGTTCTTC.

This clonotype was detected only a few times. The chain uses TRBV7-9 and TRBJ2-7, with D possibly being TRBD2 (5 bases). CDR1 is SEHNR, CDR2 FQNEAQ, per germline (reference sequence). This CDR3 comprises 14 residues. Trimming stripped 0 bases from V and 0 bases from J, with 6 bases between. CDR3 nucleotides: TGTGCCAGCAGCTTAGCGGAGGTCTCCTACGAGCAGTACTTC. Translated: CASSLAEVSYEQYF.

The rearrangement joins TRBV9 to TRBJ2-3; 7 bases match TRBD1. CDR1 and CDR2 (germline): SGDLS, YYNGEE. After removal of 4 bases from V and 4 bases from J, the junction contained 9 bases not matched to a gene. CDR3 size: 15 residues. CDR3 residues: CASSPRWGTADTQYF. DNA of the CDR3: TGTGCCAGCAGCCCCCGGTGGGGGACAGCAGATACGCAGTATTTT.

The chain recombines TRBV5-6 with TRBJ1-2; D unresolved. Trimming shortened V by 0 bases and J by 2 bases, and 11 bases separated the two germline ends. Per the germline V gene, CDR1 is SGHDT and CDR2 is YYEEEE. The CDR3 is made up of 15 amino acids. CDR3 sequence reads: CASSLGAGSNYGYTF. The CDR3 DNA reads TGTGCCAGCAGCTTGGGTGCCGGTTCCAACTATGGCTACACCTTC.

This clonotype was counted at least ten times. The chain has TRBV5-1 and TRBJ2-7, with 10 bases fitting TRBD2. Germline trimming cut 5 bases from V and 2 bases from J; bases unmatched to any gene: 4. Germline assignment: CDR1 SGHRS and CDR2 YFSETQ. CDR3 length: 14 residues. The CDR3 DNA reads as TGCGCCAGCAGGACTCTAGCGGGAGCCTACGAGCAGTACTTC. Protein product: CASRTLAGAYEQYF.

The rearrangement joins TRBV7-8 to TRBJ2-1, with TRBD1 as a possible D gene (6 bases). From germline, CDR1 is SGHVS and CDR2 FQNEAQ. V was clipped by 4 bases and J by 5 bases, with 21 bases between them. The CDR3 runs 17 residues. In DNA form, the CDR3 reads TGTGCCAGCAGCTGGCCCGAACAGGGTCCTGGCGACAATGAGCAGTTCTTC. Encoded protein: CASSWPEQGPGDNEQFF.

This clonotype was picked up many times. The genes are TRBV28 and TRBJ2-1; D possibly corresponds to TRBD2 (6 bases). V lost 5 bases and J lost 4, with 18 bases in between. The CDR3 has 16 residues. Germline loops: CDR1 MDHEN, CDR2 SYDVKM. The CDR3 here is CASSQSSAKSYNEQFF. For the CDR3, the DNA is TGTGCCAGCAGTCAATCTAGCGCTAAATCTTACAATGAGCAGTTCTTC.

This clonotype was seen repeatedly, ten times or more. The chain links TRBV20-1 to TRBJ2-1; perhaps TRBD1 as D (6 bases). The V end lost 6 bases, the J end lost 9 bases, and 24 bases lay between the germline ends. Per the germline V gene, CDR1 is DFQATT and CDR2 is SNEGSKA (reference sequence). CDR3 size: 15 residues. The CDR3: CSAPRGGAGVGEQFF. The CDR3 coding sequence is TGCAGTGCCCCCCGAGGGGGAGCCGGCGTTGGTGAGCAGTTCTTC.